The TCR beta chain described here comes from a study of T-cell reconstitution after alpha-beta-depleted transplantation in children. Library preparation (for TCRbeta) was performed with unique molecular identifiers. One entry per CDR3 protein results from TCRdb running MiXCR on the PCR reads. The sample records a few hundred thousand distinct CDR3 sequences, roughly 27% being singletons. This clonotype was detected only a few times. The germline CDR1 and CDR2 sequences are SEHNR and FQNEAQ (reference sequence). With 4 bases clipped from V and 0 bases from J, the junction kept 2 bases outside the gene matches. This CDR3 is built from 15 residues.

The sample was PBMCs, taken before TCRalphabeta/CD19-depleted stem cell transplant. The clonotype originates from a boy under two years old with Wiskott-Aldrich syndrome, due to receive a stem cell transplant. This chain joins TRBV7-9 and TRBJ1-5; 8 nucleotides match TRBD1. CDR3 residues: CASSSDRVSNQPQHF. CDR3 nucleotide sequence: TGTGCCAGCAGCTCGGACAGGGTTAGCAATCAGCCCCAGCATTTT.